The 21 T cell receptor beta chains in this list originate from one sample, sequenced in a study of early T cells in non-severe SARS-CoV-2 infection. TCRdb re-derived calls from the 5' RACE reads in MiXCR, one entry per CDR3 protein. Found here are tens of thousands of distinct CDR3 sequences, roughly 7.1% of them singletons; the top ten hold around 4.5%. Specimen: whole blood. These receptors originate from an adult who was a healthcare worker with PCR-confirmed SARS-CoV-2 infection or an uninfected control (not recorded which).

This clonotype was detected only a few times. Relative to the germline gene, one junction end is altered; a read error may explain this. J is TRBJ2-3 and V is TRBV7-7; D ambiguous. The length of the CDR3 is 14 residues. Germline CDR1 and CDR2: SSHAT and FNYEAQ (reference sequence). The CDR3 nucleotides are TGTGCTAGCAGCTTATCCGGGCCTCCAGATACGCAGTATTTT. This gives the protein CASSLSGPPDTQYF.

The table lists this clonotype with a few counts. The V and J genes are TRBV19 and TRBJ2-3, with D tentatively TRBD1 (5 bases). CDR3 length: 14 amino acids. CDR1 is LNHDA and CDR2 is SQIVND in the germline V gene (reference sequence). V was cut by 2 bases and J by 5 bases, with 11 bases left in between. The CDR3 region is CASSINGAQDTQYF. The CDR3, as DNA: TGTGCCAGTAGTATAAATGGGGCACAAGATACGCAGTATTTT.

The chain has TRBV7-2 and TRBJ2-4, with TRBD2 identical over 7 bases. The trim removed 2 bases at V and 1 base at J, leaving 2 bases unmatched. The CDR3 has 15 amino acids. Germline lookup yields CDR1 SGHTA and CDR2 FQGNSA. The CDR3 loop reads CASSLIGGAKNIQYF. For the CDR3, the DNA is TGTGCCAGCAGCTTAATCGGGGGGGCCAAAAACATTCAGTACTTC.

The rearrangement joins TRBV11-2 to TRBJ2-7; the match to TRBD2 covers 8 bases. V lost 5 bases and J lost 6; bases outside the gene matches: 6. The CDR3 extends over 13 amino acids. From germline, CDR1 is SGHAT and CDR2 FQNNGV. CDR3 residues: CASSPPGGSEQYF. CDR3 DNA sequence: TGTGCCAGCAGCCCCCCGGGGGGGAGCGAGCAGTACTTC.

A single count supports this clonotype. The DNA of the CDR3 is TGTGCCAGTTCAATAGGGGATCGGGAGCAGTACTTC. The encoded protein is CASSIGDREQYF. V is TRBV19 and J is TRBJ2-7; tentatively, D is TRBD1 (5 bases). Germline V gene lookup returns CDR1 LNHDA and CDR2 SQIVND (reference sequence). The CDR3 runs to 12 residues. The V end was cut by 8 bases, the J end by 7 bases, with 15 bases between.

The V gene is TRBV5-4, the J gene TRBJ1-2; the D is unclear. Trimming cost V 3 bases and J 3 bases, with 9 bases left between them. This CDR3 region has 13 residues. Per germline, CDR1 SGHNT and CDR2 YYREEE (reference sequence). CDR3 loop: CASSSRYDYGYTF. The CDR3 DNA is TGTGCCAGCAGCTCCCGATATGACTATGGCTACACCTTC.

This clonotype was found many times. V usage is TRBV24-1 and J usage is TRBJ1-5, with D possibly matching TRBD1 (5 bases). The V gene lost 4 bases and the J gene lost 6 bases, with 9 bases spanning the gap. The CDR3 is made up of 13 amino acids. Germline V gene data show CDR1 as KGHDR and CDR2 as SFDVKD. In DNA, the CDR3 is TGTGCCACCAGTGACCGGGGGTTTCAGCCCCAGCATTTT. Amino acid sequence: CATSDRGFQPQHF.

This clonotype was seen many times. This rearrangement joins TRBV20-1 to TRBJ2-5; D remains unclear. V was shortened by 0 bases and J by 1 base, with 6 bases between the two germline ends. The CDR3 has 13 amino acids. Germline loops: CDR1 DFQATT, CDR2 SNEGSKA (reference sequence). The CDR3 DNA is TGCAGTGCTAGAGATGGGCTCCAAGAGACCCAGTACTTC. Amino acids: CSARDGLQETQYF.

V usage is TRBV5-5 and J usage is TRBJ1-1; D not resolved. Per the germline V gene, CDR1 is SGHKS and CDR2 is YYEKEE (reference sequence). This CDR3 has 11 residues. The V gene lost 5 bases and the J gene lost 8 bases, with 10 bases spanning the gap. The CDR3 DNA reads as TGTGCCAGCAGGCGGAGAGTAGAAGCTTTCTTT. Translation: CASRRRVEAFF.

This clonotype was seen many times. The chain's CDR3 is CATSDATGAGYNEQFF. The CDR3 DNA reads TGTGCCACCAGTGATGCGACAGGGGCGGGGTACAATGAGCAGTTCTTC. The chain combines TRBV24-1 with TRBJ2-1, with 8 bases lining up with TRBD1. V was clipped by 3 bases and J by 4 bases; unmatched bases: 7. CDR1 and CDR2 (germline): KGHDR, SFDVKD. This CDR3 spans 16 amino acids.

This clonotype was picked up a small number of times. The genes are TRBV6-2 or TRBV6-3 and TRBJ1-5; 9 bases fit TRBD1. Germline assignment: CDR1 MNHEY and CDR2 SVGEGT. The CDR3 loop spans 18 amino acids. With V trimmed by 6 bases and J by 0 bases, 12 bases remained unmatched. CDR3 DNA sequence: TGTGCCAGCAGAAGCGGGAACAGGGGGCTAAATAGCAATCAGCCCCAGCATTTT. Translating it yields CASRSGNRGLNSNQPQHF.

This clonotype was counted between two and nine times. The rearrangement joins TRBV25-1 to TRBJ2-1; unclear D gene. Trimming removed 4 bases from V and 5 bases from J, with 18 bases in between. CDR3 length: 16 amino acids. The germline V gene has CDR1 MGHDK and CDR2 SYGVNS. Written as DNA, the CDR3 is TGTGCCAGCAGTGGGGCGATTGATTGGGCGGACAATGAGCAGTTCTTC. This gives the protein CASSGAIDWADNEQFF.

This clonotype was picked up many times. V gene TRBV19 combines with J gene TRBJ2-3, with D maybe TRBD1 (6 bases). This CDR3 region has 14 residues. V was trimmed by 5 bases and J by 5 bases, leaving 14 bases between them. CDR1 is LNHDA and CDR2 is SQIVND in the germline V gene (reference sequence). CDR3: CASSLGGTGDTQYF. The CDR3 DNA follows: TGTGCCAGTAGTCTTGGGGGCACGGGAGATACGCAGTATTTT. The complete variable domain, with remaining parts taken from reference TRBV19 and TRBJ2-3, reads DGGITQSPKYLFRKEGQNVTLSCEQNLNHDAMYWYRQDPGQGLRLIYYSQIVNDFQKGDIAEGYSVSREKKESFPLTVTSAQKNPTAFYLCASSLGGTGDTQYFGPGTRLTVL.

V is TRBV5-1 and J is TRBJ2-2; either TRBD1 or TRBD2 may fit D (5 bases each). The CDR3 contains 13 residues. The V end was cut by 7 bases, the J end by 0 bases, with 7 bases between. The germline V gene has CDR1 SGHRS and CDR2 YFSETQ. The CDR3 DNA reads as TGCGCCAGCCGGGACCCGAACACCGGGGAGCTGTTTTTT. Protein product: CASRDPNTGELFF.

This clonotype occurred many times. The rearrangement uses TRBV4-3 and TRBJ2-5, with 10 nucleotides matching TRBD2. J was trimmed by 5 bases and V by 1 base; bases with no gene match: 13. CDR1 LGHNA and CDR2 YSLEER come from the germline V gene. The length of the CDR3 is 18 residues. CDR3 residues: CASSQGAASGGSSETQYF. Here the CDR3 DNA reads TGCGCCAGCAGCCAAGGAGCGGCTAGCGGGGGATCTAGTGAGACCCAGTACTTC.

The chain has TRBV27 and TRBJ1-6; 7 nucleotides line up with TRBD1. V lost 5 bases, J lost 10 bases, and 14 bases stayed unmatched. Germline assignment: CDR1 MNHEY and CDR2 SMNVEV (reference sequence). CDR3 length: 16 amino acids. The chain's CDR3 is CASSPNRAGGRSPLHF. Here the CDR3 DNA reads TGTGCCAGCAGTCCGAACCGGGCAGGGGGAAGGTCACCCCTCCACTTT.

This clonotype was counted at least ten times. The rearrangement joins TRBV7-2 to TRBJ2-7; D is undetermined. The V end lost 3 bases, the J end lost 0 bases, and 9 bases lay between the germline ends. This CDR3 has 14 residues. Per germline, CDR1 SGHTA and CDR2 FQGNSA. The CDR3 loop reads CASSLTDSSYEQYF. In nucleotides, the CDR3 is TGTGCCAGCAGCTTGACGGATAGCTCCTACGAGCAGTACTTC.

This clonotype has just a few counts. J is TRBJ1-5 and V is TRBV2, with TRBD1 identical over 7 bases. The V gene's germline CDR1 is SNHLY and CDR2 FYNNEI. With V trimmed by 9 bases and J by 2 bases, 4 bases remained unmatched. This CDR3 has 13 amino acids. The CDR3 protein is CASRGPGNQPQHF. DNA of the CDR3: TGTGCCAGTAGGGGGCCGGGCAATCAGCCCCAGCATTTT. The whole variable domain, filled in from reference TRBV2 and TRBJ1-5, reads EPEVTQTPSHQVTQMGQEVILRCVPISNHLYFYWYRQILGQKVEFLVSFYNNEISEKSEIFDDQFSVERPDGSNFTLKIRSTKLEDSAMYFCASRGPGNQPQHFGDGTRLSIL.

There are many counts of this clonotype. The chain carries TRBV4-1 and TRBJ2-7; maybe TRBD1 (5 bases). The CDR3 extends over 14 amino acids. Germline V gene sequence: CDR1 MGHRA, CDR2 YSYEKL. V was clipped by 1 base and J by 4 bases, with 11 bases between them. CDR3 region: CASSQADMKYEQYF. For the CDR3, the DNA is TGCGCCAGCAGCCAAGCGGACATGAAATACGAGCAGTACTTC.

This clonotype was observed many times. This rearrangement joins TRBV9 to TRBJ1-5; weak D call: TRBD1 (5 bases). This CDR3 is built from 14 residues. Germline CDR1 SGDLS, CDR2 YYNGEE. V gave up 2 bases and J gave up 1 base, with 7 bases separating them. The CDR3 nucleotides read TGTGCCAGCAGCGTCGGGGGAAGCAATCAGCCCCAGCATTTT. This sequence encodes CASSVGGSNQPQHF.

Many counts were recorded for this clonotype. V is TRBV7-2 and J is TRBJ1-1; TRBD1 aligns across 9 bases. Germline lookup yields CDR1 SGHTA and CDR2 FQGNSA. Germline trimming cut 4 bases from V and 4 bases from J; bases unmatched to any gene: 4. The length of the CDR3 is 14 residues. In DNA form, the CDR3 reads TGTGCCAGCAGCTATAACAGGGGGCCCACTGAAGCTTTCTTT. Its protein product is CASSYNRGPTEAFF.